One and the same sample provided the 16 T cell receptor beta chains below, sequenced in a study of cytomegalovirus exposure and HLA in healthy donors. PCR was performed using 60 Vbeta and 13 Jbeta primers. Sequenced by immunoSEQ multiplex PCR; TCRdb stores in-frame clones only, minus some. This sample has roughly 93,000 clones, with more than 60% found just once. The sample consisted of PBMCs. The receptors were sampled from a human donor in good health.

This sequence joins TRBV9 and TRBJ2-7; 8 bases are shared with TRBD2. This CDR3 spans 15 amino acids. V shed 3 bases, J shed 4 bases, and the junction held 9 bases outside the gene matches. Germline V CDR1 and CDR2: SGDLS, YYNGEE. CDR3 sequence (DNA): TGTGCCAGCAGCGCCCAAGTCCGCGGGAGGTACGAGCAGTACTTC. Protein: CASSAQVRGRYEQYF.

This clone was detected a few times. The chain is built from TRBV19 and TRBJ1-1; weak D call: TRBD1 (5 bases). The V end lost 1 base, the J end lost 1 base, and 7 bases lay between the germline ends. Germline CDR1 and CDR2: LNHDA and SQIVND (reference sequence). CDR3 length: 14 residues. In nucleotides, the CDR3 is TGTGCCAGTAGTATAGGACAGCCGAACACTGAAGCTTTCTTT. Its translation: CASSIGQPNTEAFF.

There are a few counts of this clone. The CDR3, as DNA: TGTGCCAGCAGTATTCAATTGAGGCAAGAGACCCAGTACTTC. Translating it yields CASSIQLRQETQYF. The chain uses TRBV2 and TRBJ2-5; D not certain. V gave up 5 bases and J gave up 2 bases, with 12 bases separating them. From germline, CDR1 is SNHLY and CDR2 FYNNEI. The CDR3 consists of 14 residues. Together with reference TRBV2 and TRBJ2-5, the CDR3 gives the full variable domain: EPEVTQTPSHQVTQMGQEVILRCVPISNHLYFYWYRQILGQKVEFLVSFYNNEISEKSEIFDDQFSVERPDGSNFTLKIRSTKLEDSAMYFCASSIQLRQETQYFGPGTRLLVL.

The chain employs TRBV7-6 and TRBJ1-1; a possible D gene is TRBD1 (5 bases). Per the germline V gene, CDR1 is SGHVS and CDR2 is FNYEAQ. Trimming shortened V by 0 bases and J by 0 bases, and 8 bases separated the two germline ends. The CDR3 contains 15 residues. CDR3 sequence (DNA): TGTGCCAGCAGCTTAGCTGCCAGGGTGAACACTGAAGCTTTCTTT. Residues: CASSLAARVNTEAFF.

Comments on this clone: Within the sample, other DNA sequences also encode this same CDR3. This chain uses TRBV11-3 with TRBJ2-5; 11 positions agree with TRBD2. CDR3 length equals 15 residues. Germline V CDR1 and CDR2: SGHNT, YENEEA. V lost 3 bases to trimming and J lost 2 bases; unmatched junction nucleotides: 2. The CDR3 loop is CASSLGTSGQETQYF. As DNA, the CDR3 is TGTGCCAGCAGCTTGGGGACTAGCGGACAAGAGACCCAGTACTTC.

This clone was seen only once. This chain uses TRBV19 with TRBJ2-3, with 7 positions matching TRBD1. The CDR3 length is 15 residues. V lost 3 bases, J lost 3 bases, and 6 bases stayed unmatched. Germline CDR1 LNHDA, CDR2 SQIVND (reference sequence). The CDR3 DNA follows: TGTGCCAGTAGTATCGGTCAGGGGGTGACAGATACGCAGTATTTT. Amino acids: CASSIGQGVTDTQYF.

V is TRBV2 and J is TRBJ1-6; 12 positions agree with TRBD1. The V and J ends lost 4 bases and 8 bases, in that order; junction bases with no gene match: 24. Germline lookup yields CDR1 SNHLY and CDR2 FYNNEI. The CDR3 sequence is 22 residues long. CDR3: CASSAPDHWGTGGFRLHSPLHF. The CDR3 nucleotides are TGTGCCAGCAGTGCCCCTGACCATTGGGGGACAGGGGGCTTTCGTCTACATTCACCCCTCCACTTT.

As DNA, the CDR3 is TGTGCCAGCATTAGGGGACAGGCAGCTAACTATGGCTACACCTTC. The encoded protein is CASIRGQAANYGYTF. The chain combines TRBV6-1 with TRBJ1-2; TRBD1 matches at 8 bases. J was trimmed by 0 bases and V by 7 bases; bases with no gene match: 7. Per germline, CDR1 MNHNS and CDR2 SASEGT. This CDR3 spans 15 amino acids.

A single count supports this clone. The chain links TRBV14 to TRBJ1-2; D possibly corresponds to TRBD1 (5 bases). V was shortened by 4 bases and J by 0 bases, with 12 bases between the two germline ends. The CDR3 is made up of 15 amino acids. Per the germline V gene, CDR1 is SGHDN and CDR2 is FVKESK. The CDR3 region is CASSPGAASNYGYTF. As DNA, the CDR3 is TGTGCCAGCAGCCCTGGGGCAGCCTCTAACTATGGCTACACCTTC.

The CDR3 nucleotides are TGCGCCAGCAGCCTGACGCGGGGGTCTGAGCAGTTCTTC. Amino acid sequence: CASSLTRGSEQFF. The V and J genes are TRBV5-1 and TRBJ2-1; 7 positions agree with TRBD2. Germline V lookup: CDR1 SGHRS, CDR2 YFSETQ. The CDR3 consists of 13 residues. Germline trimming cut 4 bases from V and 9 bases from J; bases unmatched to any gene: 7.

This chain links TRBV11-1 with TRBJ2-5; D unresolved. The CDR3 extends over 13 amino acids. V dropped 6 bases and J dropped 1 base, with 9 bases sitting between them. CDR1 SGHAT and CDR2 FQDESV come from the germline V gene (reference sequence). CDR3: CASSFDTQETQYF. The CDR3 DNA follows: TGTGCCAGCAGTTTTGACACCCAAGAGACCCAGTACTTC.

The rearrangement links TRBV7-8 to TRBJ1-1; 7 bases align to TRBD1. The trim removed 3 bases at V and 4 bases at J, leaving 11 bases unmatched. This CDR3 has 16 residues. Germline V gives CDR1 SGHVS, CDR2 FQNEAQ. The CDR3 DNA follows: TGTGCCAGCAGCTTGACATCCACAGGGGTGTTCACTGAAGCTTTCTTT. Its protein is CASSLTSTGVFTEAFF.

V and J are TRBV9 and TRBJ2-7; 9 bases fit TRBD1. This CDR3 comprises 15 residues. The germline gives CDR1 SGDLS, CDR2 YYNGEE. V lost 4 bases, J lost 2 bases, and 7 bases stayed unmatched. CDR3 coding DNA: TGTGCCAGCAGCTTTAGGACAGGGGCAACCTACGAGCAGTACTTC. This sequence encodes CASSFRTGATYEQYF.

The chain combines TRBV11-2 with TRBJ2-7, with 8 bases that match TRBD1. This CDR3 has 16 residues. Germline lookup yields CDR1 SGHAT and CDR2 FQNNGV. Unmatched junction bases numbered 11, after V lost 4 bases and J lost 3 bases. The CDR3 reads CASSSNPGTGVYEQYF. CDR3 sequence (DNA): TGTGCCAGCAGCTCGAACCCCGGGACAGGCGTCTACGAGCAGTACTTC.

The chain joins TRBV15 to TRBJ2-3, with 7 nucleotides matching TRBD1. CDR1 LNHNV and CDR2 YYDKDF come from the germline V gene (reference sequence). Losses at the gene ends were 0 bases for V and 1 base for J; bases not matched to a gene: 7. CDR3 length: 17 amino acids. CDR3 nucleotide sequence: TGTGCCACCAGCAGAGAGCGAAGGGGGCTGGGCACAGATACGCAGTATTTT. It specifies CATSRERRGLGTDTQYF.

The rearrangement joins TRBV5-1 to TRBJ2-7; tentative D call: TRBD1 (5 bases). This CDR3 comprises 13 residues. From germline, CDR1 is SGHRS and CDR2 YFSETQ. V shed 0 bases and J shed 2 bases, with 6 bases lying between them. CDR3 loop: CASSLEGAYEQYF. The CDR3 nucleotides are TGCGCCAGCAGCTTGGAAGGGGCCTACGAGCAGTACTTC.